This TCR beta chain was obtained from a study of regulatory T cells in long-lasting Graves disease. The authors built TCR beta libraries using iRepertoire HTBI primers and Arm-PCR of CDR3 regions. In the source study's methods: Sequenced samples collectively carried 60 to 75 TRBV and some 15 TRBJ segments. TCRdb re-called the multiplex PCR reads with MiXCR, one entry per CDR3 protein. What appears here as the V and J calls and clone size reflects TCRdb's work, not the paper's. The sample includes about 340,000 distinct CDR3 sequences, around 19% of them seen just once. This clonotype occurred many times. V lost 4 bases and J lost 2, with 17 bases in between. The CDR3 spans 16 residues. Germline-derived CDR1 and CDR2 are LNHDA and SQIVND (reference sequence). The time point is: persistent/refractory GD, antithyroid drugs over 5 years with positive TRAb. Researchers made the TCR library from RNA that was extracted from PBMCs.

The sample here was peripheral blood mononuclear cells (PBMCs), taken when the disease was refractory, from a patient treated with antithyroid drugs. This clonotype was sampled from a female donor with Graves disease. This chain connects TRBV19 to TRBJ2-5; D is unclear. CDR3 coding DNA: TGTGCCAGTAGTACCGGCCCTGCGGTAGGGCAAGAGACCCAGTACTTC. Translation: CASSTGPAVGQETQYF. Using reference TRBV19 and TRBJ2-5 for the parts outside the CDR3, the full variable domain is DGGITQSPKYLFRKEGQNVTLSCEQNLNHDAMYWYRQDPGQGLRLIYYSQIVNDFQKGDIAEGYSVSREKKESFPLTVTSAQKNPTAFYLCASSTGPAVGQETQYFGPGTRLLVL.